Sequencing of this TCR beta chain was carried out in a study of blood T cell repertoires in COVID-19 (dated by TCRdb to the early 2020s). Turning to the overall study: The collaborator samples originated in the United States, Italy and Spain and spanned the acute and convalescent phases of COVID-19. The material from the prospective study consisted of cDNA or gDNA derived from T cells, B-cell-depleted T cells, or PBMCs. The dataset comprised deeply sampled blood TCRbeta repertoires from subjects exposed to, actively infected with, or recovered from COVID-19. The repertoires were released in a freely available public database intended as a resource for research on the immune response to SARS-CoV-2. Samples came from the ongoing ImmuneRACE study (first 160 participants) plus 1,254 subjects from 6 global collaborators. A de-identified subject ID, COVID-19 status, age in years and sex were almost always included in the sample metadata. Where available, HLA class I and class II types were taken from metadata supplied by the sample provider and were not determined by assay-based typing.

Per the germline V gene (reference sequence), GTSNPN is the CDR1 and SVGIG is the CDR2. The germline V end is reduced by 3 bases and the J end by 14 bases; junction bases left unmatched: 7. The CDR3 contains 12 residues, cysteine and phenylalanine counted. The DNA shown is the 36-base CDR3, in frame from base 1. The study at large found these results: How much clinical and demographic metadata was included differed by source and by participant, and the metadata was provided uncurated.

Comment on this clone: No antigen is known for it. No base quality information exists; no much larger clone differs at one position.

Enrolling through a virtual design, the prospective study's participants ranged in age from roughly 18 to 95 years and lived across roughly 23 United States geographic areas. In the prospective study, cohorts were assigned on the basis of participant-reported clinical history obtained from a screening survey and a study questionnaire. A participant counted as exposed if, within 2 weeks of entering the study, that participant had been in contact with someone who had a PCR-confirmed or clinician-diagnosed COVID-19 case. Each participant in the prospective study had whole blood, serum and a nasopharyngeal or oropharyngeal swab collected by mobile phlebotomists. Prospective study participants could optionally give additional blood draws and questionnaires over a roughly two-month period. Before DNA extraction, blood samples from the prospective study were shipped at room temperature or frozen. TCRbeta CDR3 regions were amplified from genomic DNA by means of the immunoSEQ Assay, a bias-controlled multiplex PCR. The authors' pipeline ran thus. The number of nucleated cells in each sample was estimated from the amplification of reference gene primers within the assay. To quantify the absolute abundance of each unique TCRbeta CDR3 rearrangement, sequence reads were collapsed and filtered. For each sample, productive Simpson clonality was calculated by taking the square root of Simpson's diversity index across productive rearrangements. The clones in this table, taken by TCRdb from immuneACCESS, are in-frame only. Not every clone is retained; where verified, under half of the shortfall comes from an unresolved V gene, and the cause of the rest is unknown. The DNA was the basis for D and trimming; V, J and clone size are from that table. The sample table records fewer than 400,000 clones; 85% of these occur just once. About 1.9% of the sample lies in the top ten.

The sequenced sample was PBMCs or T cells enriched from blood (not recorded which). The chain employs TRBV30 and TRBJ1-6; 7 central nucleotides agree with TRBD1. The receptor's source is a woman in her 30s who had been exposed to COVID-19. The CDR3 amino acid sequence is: CAWRLGQPALHF. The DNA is TGTGCCTGGAGACTGGGACAGCCGGCCCTCCACTTT.